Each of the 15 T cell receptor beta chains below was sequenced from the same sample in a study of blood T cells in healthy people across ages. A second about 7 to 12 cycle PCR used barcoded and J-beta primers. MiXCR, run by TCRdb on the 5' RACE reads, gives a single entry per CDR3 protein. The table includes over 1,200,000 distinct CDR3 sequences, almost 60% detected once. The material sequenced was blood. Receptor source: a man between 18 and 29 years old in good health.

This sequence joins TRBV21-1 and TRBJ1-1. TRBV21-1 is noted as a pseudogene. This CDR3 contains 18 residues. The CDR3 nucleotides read TGTGCCAGCGGGCGAAGGGGAGGACTCCGAACCATGAACACTGAAGCTTTCTTT. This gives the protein CASGRRGGLRTMNTEAFF.

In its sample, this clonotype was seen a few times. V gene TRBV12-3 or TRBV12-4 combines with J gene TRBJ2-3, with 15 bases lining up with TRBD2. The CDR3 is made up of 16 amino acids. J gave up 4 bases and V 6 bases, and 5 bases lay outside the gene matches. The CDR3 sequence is CASRWTSGGAPDTQYF. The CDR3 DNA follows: TGTGCCAGCAGATGGACTAGCGGGGGGGCTCCAGATACGCAGTATTTT.

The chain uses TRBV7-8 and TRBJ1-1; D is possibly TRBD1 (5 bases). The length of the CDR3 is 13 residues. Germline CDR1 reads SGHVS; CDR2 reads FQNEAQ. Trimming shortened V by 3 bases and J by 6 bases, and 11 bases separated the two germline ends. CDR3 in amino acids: CASSFGRVSEAFF. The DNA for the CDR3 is TGTGCCAGCAGCTTTGGCAGGGTTTCTGAAGCTTTCTTT.

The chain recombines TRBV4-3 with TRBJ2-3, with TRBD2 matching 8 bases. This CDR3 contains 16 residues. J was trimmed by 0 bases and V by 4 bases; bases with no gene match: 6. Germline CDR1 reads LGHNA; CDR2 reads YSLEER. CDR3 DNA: TGCGCCAGCAGCCCCCGGGTAGCGGGGAGCACAGATACGCAGTATTTT. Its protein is CASSPRVAGSTDTQYF.

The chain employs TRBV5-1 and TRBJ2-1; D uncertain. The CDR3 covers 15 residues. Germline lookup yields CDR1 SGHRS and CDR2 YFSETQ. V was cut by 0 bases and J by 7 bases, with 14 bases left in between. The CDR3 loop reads CASSLVWALENEQFF. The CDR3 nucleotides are TGCGCCAGCAGCTTGGTGTGGGCCCTTGAGAATGAGCAGTTCTTC.

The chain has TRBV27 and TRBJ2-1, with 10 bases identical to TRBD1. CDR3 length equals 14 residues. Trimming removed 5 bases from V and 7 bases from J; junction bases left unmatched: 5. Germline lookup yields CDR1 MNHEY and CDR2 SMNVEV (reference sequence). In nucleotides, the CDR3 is TGTGCCAGCAGTGACTGGACAGGGGGAAATGAGCAGTTCTTC. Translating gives CASSDWTGGNEQFF.

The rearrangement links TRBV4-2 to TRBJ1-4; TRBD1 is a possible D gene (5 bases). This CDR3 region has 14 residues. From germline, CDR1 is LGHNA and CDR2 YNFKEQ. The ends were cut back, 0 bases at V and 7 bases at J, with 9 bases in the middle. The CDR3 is CASSQDWGGEKLFF. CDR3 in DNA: TGTGCCAGCAGCCAAGATTGGGGCGGTGAAAAACTGTTTTTT.

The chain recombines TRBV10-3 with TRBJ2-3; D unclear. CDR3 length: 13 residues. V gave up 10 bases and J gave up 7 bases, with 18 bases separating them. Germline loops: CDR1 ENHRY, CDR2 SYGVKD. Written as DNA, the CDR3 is TGTGCCACCCAGGAAGGTCAGCCCTATACGCAGTATTTT. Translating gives CATQEGQPYTQYF.

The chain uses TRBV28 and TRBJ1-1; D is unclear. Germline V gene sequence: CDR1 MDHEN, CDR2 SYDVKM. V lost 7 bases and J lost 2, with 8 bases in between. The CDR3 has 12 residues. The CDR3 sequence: CASTPPNTEAFF. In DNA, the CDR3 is TGTGCCAGCACCCCTCCTAACACTGAAGCTTTCTTT.

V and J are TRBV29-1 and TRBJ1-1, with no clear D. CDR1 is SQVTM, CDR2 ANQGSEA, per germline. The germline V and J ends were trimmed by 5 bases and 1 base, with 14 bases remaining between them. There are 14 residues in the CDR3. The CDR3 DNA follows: TGCAGCGTTTTAGGGCACACCTCGAACACTGAAGCTTTCTTT. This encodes CSVLGHTSNTEAFF.

The DNA for the CDR3 is TGTGCCAGCAGCGTAGAGGTCGGAGCCAGAGATACGCAGTATTTT. It codes for CASSVEVGARDTQYF. The chain combines TRBV9 with TRBJ2-3, with D uncertain. Trimming took 0 bases from V and 5 from J, leaving 13 bases between them. Germline V gives CDR1 SGDLS, CDR2 YYNGEE. The CDR3 spans 15 residues.

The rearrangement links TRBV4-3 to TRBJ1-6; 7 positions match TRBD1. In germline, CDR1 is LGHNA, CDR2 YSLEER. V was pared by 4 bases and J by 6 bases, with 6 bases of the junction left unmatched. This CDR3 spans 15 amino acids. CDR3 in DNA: TGCGCCAGCAGCCGTGAAGGGACAGCTAATTCACCCCTCCACTTT. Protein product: CASSREGTANSPLHF.

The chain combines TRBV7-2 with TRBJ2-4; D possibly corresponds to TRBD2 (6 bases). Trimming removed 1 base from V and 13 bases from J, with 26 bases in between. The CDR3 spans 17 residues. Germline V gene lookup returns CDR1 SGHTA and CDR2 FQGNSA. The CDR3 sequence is CASSLVLPGVGFHEQYF. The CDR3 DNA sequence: TGTGCCAGCAGCTTAGTCCTTCCGGGGGTGGGGTTTCATGAGCAGTACTTC.

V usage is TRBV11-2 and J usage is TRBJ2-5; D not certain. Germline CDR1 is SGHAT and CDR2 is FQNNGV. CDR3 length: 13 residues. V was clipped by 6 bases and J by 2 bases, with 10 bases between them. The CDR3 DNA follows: TGTGCCAGCAGTCCACTATCTCAAGAGACCCAGTACTTC. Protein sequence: CASSPLSQETQYF.

The CDR3, as DNA: TGTGCCAGCAGCGTAGTTCCGGGACAGGGTCAGTACGAGCAGTACTTC. Translating it yields CASSVVPGQGQYEQYF. This chain uses TRBV9 with TRBJ2-7, with 9 bases lining up with TRBD1. CDR3 length: 16 residues. Germline V gene lookup returns CDR1 SGDLS and CDR2 YYNGEE. V dropped 0 bases and J dropped 4; count of bases not matched to a gene: 8.